One sample yielded the 32 T cell receptor beta chains listed below, sequenced in a study of technical replicates of blood from a handful of donors. Libraries were prepared by immunoSEQ multiplex PCR; TCRdb keeps only in-frame clonotypes and omits some of them. The sample contains more than 80,000 clones, 90% to 97% of which appear only once. Sample: T cells isolated from PBMCs. The receptors shown here come from a human donor in good health.

The sample holds one count of this clone. The chain uses TRBV19 and TRBJ1-1, with no clear D. The CDR3 totals 13 residues. Germline-derived CDR1 and CDR2 are LNHDA and SQIVND (reference sequence). V lost 3 bases to trimming and J lost 0 bases, with 5 bases between them. DNA for the CDR3: TGTGCCAGTAGTATTTCAATGAACACTGAAGCTTTCTTT. This sequence encodes CASSISMNTEAFF.

The V and J genes are TRBV11-2 and TRBJ1-2; D not certain. V lost 1 base and J 8 bases, leaving 14 bases between the germline ends. CDR3 length: 14 residues. From germline, CDR1 is SGHAT and CDR2 FQNNGV. CDR3 amino acids: CASSLAYLEGGYTF. CDR3 DNA sequence: TGTGCCAGCAGCTTAGCCTACTTGGAGGGCGGCTACACCTTC. The variable domain in full, completed from reference TRBV11-2 and TRBJ1-2, reads EAGVAQSPRYKIIEKRQSVAFWCNPISGHATLYWYQQILGQGPKLLIQFQNNGVVDDSQLPKDRFSAERLKGVDSTLKIQPAKLEDSAVYLCASSLAYLEGGYTFGSGTRLTVV.

The chain recombines TRBV19 with TRBJ2-7; tentative D call: TRBD1 (6 bases). There are 16 residues in the CDR3. Between the trimmed V and J ends, which lost 7 bases and 5 bases, there was a span of 24 bases. Germline CDR1 is LNHDA and CDR2 is SQIVND (reference sequence). CDR3 protein: CASTKSPGQGIHEQYF. CDR3 nucleotide sequence: TGTGCCAGTACCAAATCCCCGGGGCAGGGGATCCACGAGCAGTACTTC.

The chain uses TRBV6-6 and TRBJ1-2, with 9 positions matching TRBD1. Per germline, CDR1 MNHNY and CDR2 SVGAGI (reference sequence). The trim removed 6 bases at V and 8 bases at J, leaving 4 bases unmatched. This CDR3 has 12 amino acids. The CDR3 loop reads CASRGTGFGYTF. The CDR3 bases are TGTGCCAGCAGGGGGACAGGGTTCGGCTACACCTTC.

The chain joins TRBV7-2 to TRBJ2-7; the match to TRBD2 covers 12 bases. The germline V gene encodes CDR1 SGHTA and CDR2 FQGNSA. The CDR3 is 14 amino acids. V dropped 7 bases and J dropped 3; count of bases not matched to a gene: 4. CDR3 nucleotide sequence: TGTGCCAGCACCACGACTAGCGGGAGCTACGAGCAGTACTTC. As protein: CASTTTSGSYEQYF.

The gene calls are TRBV30 and TRBJ2-2; D perhaps matches TRBD2 (6 bases). In germline, CDR1 is GTSNPN, CDR2 SVGIG (reference sequence). V dropped 2 bases and J dropped 1 base, with 14 bases sitting between them. The CDR3 is 16 residues long. CDR3 coding DNA: TGTGCCTGGAGTCCCTCTGGGGACTGGAACACCGGGGAGCTGTTTTTT. Protein sequence: CAWSPSGDWNTGELFF.

The rearrangement links TRBV5-4 to TRBJ2-2; the match to TRBD2 covers 10 bases. V shed 4 bases and J 5 bases; nucleotides not matched to a gene: 5. The CDR3 consists of 15 residues. CDR1 and CDR2 from the germline V gene are SGHNT and YYREEE (reference sequence). The CDR3 reads CASSIAGGWTGELFF. CDR3 DNA sequence: TGTGCCAGCAGCATAGCGGGAGGCTGGACCGGGGAGCTGTTTTTT.

The chain has TRBV19 and TRBJ2-7; 9 positions agree with TRBD1. V shed 7 bases, J shed 6 bases, and the junction held 7 bases outside the gene matches. In germline, CDR1 is LNHDA, CDR2 SQIVND (reference sequence). The CDR3 runs 13 residues. CDR3 DNA sequence: TGTGCCAGTACGAAACAGGGGGCGCTCGAGCAGTACTTC. It encodes CASTKQGALEQYF.

This clone was detected once. The rearrangement joins TRBV10-3 to TRBJ2-7; D unresolved. The CDR3 totals 13 residues. The germline gives CDR1 ENHRY, CDR2 SYGVKD. V lost 3 bases and J 3 bases, leaving 9 bases between the germline ends. The CDR3 DNA follows: TGTGCCATCAGTGATCGGGTCTACTACGAGCAGTACTTC. This gives the protein CAISDRVYYEQYF.

The chain joins TRBV2 to TRBJ2-6; maybe TRBD1 (6 bases). Germline V gives CDR1 SNHLY, CDR2 FYNNEI. The CDR3 is 15 residues long. Trimming stripped 6 bases from V and 1 base from J, with 10 bases between. The CDR3 sequence is CASSLDRSGANVLTF. The DNA of the CDR3 is TGTGCCAGCAGCCTAGACAGGTCTGGGGCCAACGTCCTGACTTTC.

This clone has more than one count but fewer than ten. V gene TRBV9 combines with J gene TRBJ1-1; D unresolved. Trimming shortened V by 0 bases and J by 11 bases, and 11 bases separated the two germline ends. Germline V lookup: CDR1 SGDLS, CDR2 YYNGEE. The CDR3 runs 12 residues. Here the CDR3 DNA reads TGTGCCAGCAGCGTAGGTCGGGTTCCTGCTTTCTTT. Amino acids: CASSVGRVPAFF. Combining the CDR3 with reference TRBV9 and TRBJ1-1 gives the whole variable domain DSGVTQTPKHLITATGQRVTLRCSPRSGDLSVYWYQQSLDQGLQFLIQYYNGEERAKGNILERFSAQQFPDLHSELNLSSLELGDSALYFCASSVGRVPAFFGQGTRLTVV.

This chain links TRBV9 with TRBJ2-7; 8 nucleotides align to TRBD2. The V gene end was trimmed by 0 bases and the J gene end by 4 bases; junction bases not matched to a gene: 9. The CDR3 contains 16 residues. Germline CDR1 SGDLS, CDR2 YYNGEE. The CDR3 protein is CASSVATSGGRYEQYF. Written as DNA, the CDR3 is TGTGCCAGCAGCGTAGCAACTAGCGGAGGGAGGTACGAGCAGTACTTC.

The chain employs TRBV9 and TRBJ1-3; no reliable D call. CDR1 is SGDLS and CDR2 is YYNGEE in the germline V gene. The V gene lost 0 bases and the J gene lost 0 bases, with 13 bases spanning the gap. The CDR3 is made up of 17 amino acids. CDR3 residues: CASSVASGSHSGNTIYF. The CDR3 region has the DNA TGTGCCAGCAGCGTAGCTAGTGGCAGCCACTCTGGAAACACCATATATTTT.

This clone was detected only once. This chain uses TRBV28 with TRBJ2-3; D is undetermined. Germline CDR1 MDHEN, CDR2 SYDVKM. The CDR3 contains 15 residues. V lost 3 bases and J lost 4, with 14 bases in between. CDR3 bases: TGTGCCAGCAGTTTTAACGAGGTGTGGCCAGATACGCAGTATTTT. Translating gives CASSFNEVWPDTQYF.

The DNA of the CDR3 is TGTGCCACCGACATTCATTTAGCGGACCACTCCTACAATGAGCAGTTCTTC. This translates into CATDIHLADHSYNEQFF. The V gene is TRBV6-4, the J gene TRBJ2-1; perhaps TRBD2 as D (6 bases). The germline gives CDR1 MRHNA, CDR2 SNTAGT. The CDR3 contains 17 residues. The V gene lost 10 bases and the J gene lost 0 bases, with 22 bases spanning the gap.

This chain links TRBV10-3 with TRBJ1-4; D is unclear. The CDR3 loop spans 13 amino acids. The V end lost 4 bases, the J end lost 5 bases, and 8 bases lay between the germline ends. Germline values: CDR1 ENHRY, CDR2 SYGVKD. CDR3 bases: TGTGCCATCAGTGGGGAGACGAATGAAAAACTGTTTTTT. Translation: CAISGETNEKLFF.

The chain links TRBV2 to TRBJ2-3; 11 positions agree with TRBD2. After removal of 11 bases from V and 4 bases from J, the junction contained 8 bases not matched to a gene. Germline V lookup: CDR1 SNHLY, CDR2 FYNNEI. The CDR3 covers 14 residues. This CDR3 reads CAGLLAGAPDTQYF. DNA for the CDR3: TGTGCCGGTTTACTAGCGGGGGCCCCAGATACGCAGTATTTT.

The J gene is TRBJ2-3, the V gene TRBV6-4; a weak D match, TRBD2 (6 bases). V was clipped by 6 bases and J by 2 bases, with 15 bases between them. The CDR3 covers 15 residues. The germline gives CDR1 MRHNA, CDR2 SNTAGT. The CDR3 DNA is TGTGCCAGCAGGGAGGGACTGGATGACACAGATACGCAGTATTTT. Translation: CASREGLDDTDTQYF.

This clone was detected once. The chain employs TRBV6-1 and TRBJ2-5; D is possibly TRBD1 (6 bases). CDR3 size: 15 residues. Trimming shortened V by 5 bases and J by 5 bases, and 18 bases separated the two germline ends. Per germline, CDR1 MNHNS and CDR2 SASEGT. CDR3 coding DNA: TGTGCCAGCAGTATTGGCTACAGGGTTCCGGAGACCCAGTACTTC. As protein: CASSIGYRVPETQYF.

The chain couples TRBV30 to TRBJ1-3; D is uncertain. V was clipped by 2 bases and J by 3 bases, with 14 bases between them. Germline V gene sequence: CDR1 GTSNPN, CDR2 SVGIG (reference sequence). The CDR3 extends over 15 amino acids. The CDR3 loop reads CAWSLGRTYGNTIYF. Here the CDR3 DNA reads TGTGCCTGGAGTCTCGGACGGACTTATGGAAACACCATATATTTT.

The gene calls are TRBV30 and TRBJ2-3; 10 bases line up with TRBD2. V shed 1 base, J shed 7 bases, and the junction held 8 bases outside the gene matches. This CDR3 has 15 residues. The germline gives CDR1 GTSNPN, CDR2 SVGIG (reference sequence). The CDR3 nucleotides are TGTGCCTGGAGTGATAGCGGGAGGTATATAAATACGCAGTATTTT. Translating it yields CAWSDSGRYINTQYF.

The rearrangement links TRBV15 to TRBJ2-7; 8 bases line up with TRBD2. The CDR3 is 14 residues long. CDR1 and CDR2 (germline): LNHNV, YYDKDF (reference sequence). With 2 bases clipped from V and 4 bases from J, the junction kept 4 bases outside the gene matches. As DNA, the CDR3 is TGTGCCACCAGCAGACCTAGCGGGCCGTACGAGCAGTACTTC. It codes for CATSRPSGPYEQYF. The complete variable domain, with remaining parts taken from reference TRBV15 and TRBJ2-7, reads DAMVIQNPRYQVTQFGKPVTLSCSQTLNHNVMYWYQQKSSQAPKLLFHYYDKDFNNEADTPDNFQSRRPNTSFCFLDIRSPGLGDTAMYLCATSRPSGPYEQYFGPGTRLTVT.

V gene TRBV10-3 combines with J gene TRBJ2-3, with D tentatively TRBD2 (6 bases). Germline-derived CDR1 and CDR2 are ENHRY and SYGVKD. CDR3 length equals 13 residues. Trimming took off 8 bases at V and 1 base at J, with 10 bases between the two ends. The chain's CDR3 is CAIREPGTDTQYF. The CDR3 DNA reads TGTGCCATCCGGGAGCCTGGCACAGATACGCAGTATTTT.

A single count supports this clone. The chain carries TRBV7-7 and TRBJ2-1; D might be TRBD1 (5 bases). This CDR3 contains 13 residues. Trimming stripped 5 bases from V and 5 bases from J, with 10 bases between. Germline V gene lookup returns CDR1 SSHAT and CDR2 FNYEAQ (reference sequence). The DNA of the CDR3 is TGTGCCAGCAGCGTAGGGGCGAACAATGAGCAGTTCTTC. Translated, it gives CASSVGANNEQFF.

V is TRBV10-2 and J is TRBJ2-4; the match to TRBD2 covers 12 bases. CDR1 WSHSY and CDR2 SAAADI come from the germline V gene. The CDR3 consists of 17 residues. V dropped 10 bases and J dropped 8; count of bases not matched to a gene: 18. In nucleotides, the CDR3 is TGCGCCATCTCCGACCTGACTAGCGGGAGACGCCCGTACATTCAGTACTTC. Amino acids: CAISDLTSGRRPYIQYF.

This chain connects TRBV7-7 to TRBJ2-2; 7 bases match TRBD2. V was pared by 11 bases and J by 3 bases, with 12 bases of the junction left unmatched. Germline V CDR1 and CDR2: SSHAT, FNYEAQ (reference sequence). The CDR3 spans 15 residues. The CDR3 DNA reads as TGTGCCTTTGTACCCGGGCTAGCGGACACCGGGGAGCTGTTTTTT. This encodes CAFVPGLADTGELFF.

The chain carries TRBV11-2 and TRBJ1-3; D unclear. CDR1 is SGHAT and CDR2 is FQNNGV in the germline V gene. The CDR3 covers 14 residues. V gave up 6 bases and J gave up 0 bases, with 9 bases separating them. The chain's CDR3 is CASSRGISGNTIYF. The CDR3 bases are TGTGCCAGCAGTCGAGGGATCTCTGGAAACACCATATATTTT.

The chain joins TRBV9 to TRBJ2-2, with TRBD2 matching 8 bases. The J segment lost 6 bases and the V segment lost 0 bases, leaving 4 bases of the junction unmatched. The CDR3 spans 15 residues. CDR1 is SGDLS, CDR2 YYNGEE, per germline. The CDR3 spells CASSVAGGAAGELFF. The DNA for the CDR3 is TGTGCCAGCAGCGTAGCGGGGGGGGCCGCCGGGGAGCTGTTTTTT. The variable domain in full, completed from reference TRBV9 and TRBJ2-2, reads DSGVTQTPKHLITATGQRVTLRCSPRSGDLSVYWYQQSLDQGLQFLIQYYNGEERAKGNILERFSAQQFPDLHSELNLSSLELGDSALYFCASSVAGGAAGELFFGEGSRLTVL.

The V and J genes are TRBV6-7 and TRBJ1-5; a possible D gene is TRBD1 (5 bases). TRBV6-7 is an open reading frame, and its role is uncertain. This CDR3 has 13 amino acids. V lost 11 bases to trimming and J lost 7 bases, with 18 bases between them. In nucleotides, the CDR3 is TGTGCCCGTCCAAGGGGCGCAGGGCAGCCCCAGCATTTT. Protein: CARPRGAGQPQHF.

This chain connects TRBV6-5 to TRBJ2-7; 7 positions match TRBD2. CDR3 length: 13 residues. Germline loops: CDR1 MNHEY, CDR2 SVGAGI. Trimming cost V 8 bases and J 3 bases; bases outside gene matches: 7. The CDR3 spells CASGRESFYEQYF. The CDR3 DNA is TGTGCCAGCGGGCGGGAGAGCTTCTACGAGCAGTACTTC.

This chain joins TRBV9 and TRBJ2-7, with TRBD2 identical over 8 bases. The CDR3 has 15 amino acids. V lost 3 bases to trimming and J lost 4 bases; unmatched junction nucleotides: 9. Per germline, CDR1 SGDLS and CDR2 YYNGEE. DNA for the CDR3: TGTGCCAGCAGCGCAAGGAGCGGGAGAGATTACGAGCAGTACTTC. Residues: CASSARSGRDYEQYF.

The chain combines TRBV6-1 with TRBJ1-5; D perhaps matches TRBD1 (6 bases). The CDR3 extends over 13 amino acids. Germline CDR1 is MNHNS and CDR2 is SASEGT. The V end was cut by 8 bases, the J end by 4 bases, with 12 bases between. The CDR3 loop is CASSGQQNQPQHF. For the CDR3, the DNA is TGTGCCAGCTCTGGACAGCAGAATCAGCCCCAGCATTTT.